These T cell receptor beta chains were read from a single sample in a study of cytomegalovirus exposure and HLA in healthy donors. Assay used: immunoSEQ multiplex PCR; TCRdb lists only in-frame clones, some missing. Among some 98,000 clones listed, about four fifths were seen once. Sequencing was performed on PBMCs. The origin of the receptors is a female donor in good health and CMV-seropositive. CDR3s include the opening cysteine and the closing phenylalanine or tryptophan. The order of the fields is J gene, D gene, clone size, V gene, CDR3 protein, CDR3 DNA. The D gene is left open where the match is weak. Only some rows state a clone size, as once, few, many or a class for expanded clones.

TRBJ2-7 | - | - | TRBV7-6 | CASSLRELYEQYF | TGTGCCAGCAGCTTACGAGAGCTCTACGAGCAGTACTTC
TRBJ1-2 | - | - | TRBV4-1 | CASSQGRINYGYTF | TGCGCCAGCAGCCAGGGCAGGATTAACTATGGCTACACCTTC
TRBJ1-2 | - | - | TRBV9 | CASSSRTVANYGYTF | TGTGCCAGCAGCTCCCGGACAGTAGCTAACTATGGCTACACCTTC
TRBJ2-1 | - | - | TRBV7-9 | CASPNPGSPDEQFF | TGTGCCAGCCCAAACCCTGGCTCGCCCGATGAGCAGTTCTTC
TRBJ1-1 | - | - | TRBV19 | CASSMGVNGITEAFF | TGTGCCAGTAGTATGGGAGTAAACGGAATCACTGAAGCTTTCTTT
TRBJ2-7 | - | - | TRBV6-5 | CASSPRQGGYEQYF | TGTGCCAGCAGTCCCCGACAGGGAGGATACGAGCAGTACTTC
TRBJ2-1 | TRBD2 | - | TRBV11-2 | CASSASGGLYNEQFF | TGTGCCAGCAGCGCTAGCGGGGGCCTGTACAATGAGCAGTTCTTC
TRBJ2-7 | - | few | TRBV11-2 | CASSLDRSFSYEQYF | TGTGCCAGCAGCTTAGATCGGAGTTTCTCCTACGAGCAGTACTTC
TRBJ2-2 | - | few | TRBV7-9 | CASSLVEPRQVNTGELFF | TGTGCCAGCAGCTTAGTTGAGCCCCGACAGGTTAACACCGGGGAGCTGTTTTTT
TRBJ1-1 | - | - | TRBV7-2 | CASSRGGLLRHAGTEAFF | TGTGCCAGCAGCCGGGGGGGACTCTTAAGACATGCCGGCACTGAAGCTTTCTTT
TRBJ2-3 | TRBD2 | few | TRBV6-1 | CATRSSGIADTQYF | TGTGCCACCCGGTCTAGCGGGATCGCAGATACGCAGTATTTT
TRBJ2-5 | - | - | TRBV27 | CASSSSKTQYF | TGTGCCAGCAGTTCCAGTAAGACCCAGTACTTC
TRBJ2-3 | - | - | TRBV7-9 | CASSYKRATSTDTQYF | TGTGCCAGCAGCTATAAGCGGGCGACTAGCACAGATACGCAGTATTTT
TRBJ2-1 | TRBD2 | once | TRBV4-1 | CASSRGTNNEQFF | TGCGCCAGCAGCCGAGGGACTAACAATGAGCAGTTCTTC
TRBJ2-7 | TRBD2 | - | TRBV5-1 | CASSRRRTSGYEQYF | TGCGCCAGCAGCCGACGTCGGACTAGCGGTTACGAGCAGTACTTC
TRBJ2-7 | TRBD1 | - | TRBV29-1 | CSVESPTGSYEQYF | TGCAGCGTTGAATCCCCGACAGGGTCCTACGAGCAGTACTTC
TRBJ2-7 | TRBD2 | few | TRBV7-9 | CASSQGLAGGQEQYF | TGTGCCAGCAGCCAGGGACTAGCGGGGGGGCAAGAGCAGTACTTC
TRBJ1-1 | - | - | TRBV25-1 | CASSSGSEAFF | TGTGCCAGCAGTTCCGGTAGTGAAGCTTTCTTT
TRBJ2-1 | TRBD1 | - | TRBV5-1 | CASSRDRGPGEQFF | TGCGCCAGCAGCCGGGACAGGGGGCCGGGTGAGCAGTTCTTC
TRBJ2-1 | - | - | TRBV6-4 | CASSDSSGTPYNEQFF | TGTGCCAGCAGTGACTCGTCGGGGACACCGTACAATGAGCAGTTCTTC
TRBJ2-2 | TRBD1 | few | TRBV5-1 | CASSRGQGAGELFF | TGCGCCAGCAGCAGGGGACAGGGGGCCGGGGAGCTGTTTTTT
TRBJ2-7 | - | - | TRBV28 | CASTPDSNYEQYF | TGTGCCAGCACCCCGGACTCGAACTACGAGCAGTACTTC
TRBJ1-5 | - | - | TRBV10-2 | CASSVGPGQPQHF | TGCGCCAGCAGTGTTGGGCCGGGACAGCCCCAGCATTTT
TRBJ1-2 | - | - | TRBV27 | CASSPHGQGVSYTF | TGTGCCAGCAGTCCCCACGGACAAGGGGTGAGCTACACCTTC
TRBJ2-7 | TRBD2 | - | TRBV7-8 | CASSMTSGIDCEQYF | TGTGCCAGCAGCATGACTAGCGGGATAGATTGCGAGCAGTACTTC
TRBJ1-3 | - | - | TRBV2 | CASSEDRMRNTIYF | TGTGCCAGCAGTGAAGACAGGATGCGAAACACCATATATTTT
TRBJ2-7 | TRBD2 | - | TRBV9 | CASSGGLADYEQYF | TGTGCCAGCAGCGGGGGACTAGCGGACTACGAGCAGTACTTC
TRBJ1-2 | - | few | TRBV4-1 | CASSQLSRGGCGYTF | TGCGCCAGCAGCCAACTCTCTCGCGGCGGATGCGGCTACACCTTC
TRBJ1-4 | - | - | TRBV21-1 | CASSKRNRGRLTNEKLFF | TGTGCCAGCAGCAAAAGGAACAGGGGCCGCCTAACTAATGAAAAACTGTTTTTT
TRBJ1-5 | - | - | TRBV6-6 | CASSYPGTFQPQHF | TGTGCCAGCAGTTACCCGGGGACATTTCAGCCCCAGCATTTT
TRBJ2-7 | - | - | TRBV20-1 | CSARILEQYF | TGCAGTGCTAGAATCCTCGAGCAGTACTTC
TRBJ2-7 | TRBD1 | - | TRBV14 | CASSPRDRESGEQYF | TGTGCCAGCAGCCCCCGGGACAGGGAATCGGGAGAGCAGTACTTC
TRBJ2-7 | TRBD2 | - | TRBV7-9 | CASSSGTSGFEQYF | TGTGCCAGCAGCTCCGGGACTAGCGGGTTCGAGCAGTACTTC
TRBJ1-2 | - | - | TRBV4-1 | CASSQAPGGGPYTF | TGCGCCAGCAGCCAAGCCCCCGGGGGAGGCCCCTACACCTTC
TRBJ2-7 | TRBD1 | - | TRBV7-8 | CASSLDRPFYEQYF | TGTGCCAGCAGCCTGGACAGGCCATTCTACGAGCAGTACTTC
TRBJ2-3 | - | few | TRBV28 | CASSLNQRKNTDTQYF | TGTGCCAGCAGTTTAAACCAGCGGAAGAACACAGATACGCAGTATTTT
TRBJ1-2 | - | - | TRBV6-5 | CASSYSSGGTDYGYTF | TGTGCCAGCAGTTACTCGAGCGGGGGCACGGACTATGGCTACACCTTC